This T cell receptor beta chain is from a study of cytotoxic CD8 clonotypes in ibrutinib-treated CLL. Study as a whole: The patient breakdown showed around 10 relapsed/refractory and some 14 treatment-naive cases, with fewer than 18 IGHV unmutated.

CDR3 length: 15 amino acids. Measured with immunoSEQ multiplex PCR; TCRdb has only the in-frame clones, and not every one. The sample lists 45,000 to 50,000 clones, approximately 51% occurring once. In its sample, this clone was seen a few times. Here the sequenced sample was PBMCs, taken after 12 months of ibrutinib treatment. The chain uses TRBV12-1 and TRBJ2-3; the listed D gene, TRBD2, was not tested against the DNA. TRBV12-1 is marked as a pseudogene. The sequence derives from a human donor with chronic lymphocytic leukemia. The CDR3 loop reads CASSFTGSSTDTQYF. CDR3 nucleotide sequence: TGTGCCAGCAGCTTTACGGGGTCTAGCACAGATACGCAGTATTTT.